This T cell receptor beta chain appears in the sequencing data of a study of CXCR3-negative and CXCR3-positive naive CD8 T cells. Study conclusions and caveats: CXCR3-positive naive cells carried more hydrophobic TRB CDR3s than CXCR3-negative naive cells did. Researchers reported similar TRBV-TRBJ usage in naive CXCR3-negative and CXCR3-positive cells, though memory differed.

The CDR3 has 18 amino acids. The germline CDR1 and CDR2 sequences are MGHRA and YSYEKL. On this clonotype itself: Its antigen is unidentified.

The method, 5' RACE with UMI labels, was used to prepare the TRB cDNA libraries. TCRdb reanalyzed the 5' RACE reads and collapses them to one entry per CDR3 protein, without DNA. The sample has around 160,000 distinct CDR3 sequences. The V call is TRBV4-1, the J call TRBJ2-6; TCRdb outputs TRBD1, but without DNA this stays unchecked. This sequence originates from a human donor in good health. Some clones in this sample may be carry-over from other donors' samples. Input material: naive CXCR3+ CD8+ T cells from blood. Subset in this sample: CD45RO-CCR7+CD27+CD95- naive CD8+ T cells expressing CXCR3 (TNR3+). CDR3 residues: CASSQPTGTDSGANVLTF.